A single sample is the source of the 22 T cell receptor beta chains below, sequenced in a study of cytomegalovirus exposure and HLA in healthy donors. Primers: 60 Vbeta forward and 13 Jbeta reverse. Profiled with immunoSEQ multiplex PCR; TCRdb holds only in-frame clones, not every one. The data contain about 150,000 clones, 75% to 80% of them singletons. The source material was PBMCs. The receptor set was obtained from a man aged 35 to 55 in good health and CMV-seropositive.

The chain has TRBV6-5 and TRBJ1-5; the D is unclear. V was clipped by 5 bases and J by 8 bases, with 13 bases between them. This CDR3 comprises 13 residues. The germline V gene has CDR1 MNHEY and CDR2 SVGAGI. Here the CDR3 DNA reads TGTGCCAGCAGTAAACGTCCCGAGGAGCCCCAGCATTTT. Translation: CASSKRPEEPQHF.

V usage is TRBV18 and J usage is TRBJ1-4; no definite D call. The CDR3 length is 14 residues. Germline loops: CDR1 KGHSH, CDR2 LQKENI. The ends were cut back, 3 bases at V and 5 bases at J, with 10 bases in the middle. The CDR3 here is CASSPPLENEKLFF. DNA for the CDR3: TGTGCCAGCTCACCCCCCCTTGAGAATGAAAAACTGTTTTTT.

This sequence joins TRBV7-6 and TRBJ1-1; D perhaps matches TRBD1 (5 bases). There are 17 residues in the CDR3. Germline CDR1 SGHVS, CDR2 FNYEAQ. The V end lost 3 bases, the J end lost 7 bases, and 24 bases lay between the germline ends. The CDR3 protein is CASSFIGPEPGLYEAFF. CDR3 DNA: TGTGCCAGCAGCTTTATAGGACCCGAACCGGGACTGTATGAAGCTTTCTTT. Combining the CDR3 with reference TRBV7-6 and TRBJ1-1 gives the whole variable domain GAGVSQSPRYKVTKRGQDVALRCDPISGHVSLYWYRQALGQGPEFLTYFNYEAQQDKSGLPNDRFSAERPEGSISTLTIQRTEQRDSAMYRCASSFIGPEPGLYEAFFGQGTRLTVV.

The gene calls are TRBV9 and TRBJ2-3; 10 nucleotides match TRBD2. The CDR3 has 17 amino acids. Germline lookup yields CDR1 SGDLS and CDR2 YYNGEE. Trimming cost V 0 bases and J 5 bases; bases outside gene matches: 9. The chain's CDR3 is CASSVDELAGVVDTQYF. The DNA of the CDR3 is TGTGCCAGCAGCGTAGATGAGCTAGCGGGAGTCGTAGATACGCAGTATTTT.

This clone appeared a few times. Other DNA sequences in this specimen translate into the identical CDR3. The V and J genes are TRBV5-1 and TRBJ2-1; D is ambiguous. CDR1 is SGHRS and CDR2 is YFSETQ in the germline V gene. Trimming cost V 0 bases and J 6 bases, with 4 bases left between them. The CDR3 totals 12 residues. CDR3 residues: CASSLAGNEQFF. The DNA for the CDR3 is TGCGCCAGCAGCTTGGCAGGCAATGAGCAGTTCTTC.

The rearrangement uses TRBV15 and TRBJ2-1; a possible D gene is TRBD1 (5 bases). V was cut by 6 bases and J by 1 base, with 7 bases left in between. This CDR3 contains 13 residues. Germline assignment: CDR1 LNHNV and CDR2 YYDKDF (reference sequence). CDR3 DNA: TGTGCCACCAGACAGGATTCCTACAATGAGCAGTTCTTC. This translates into CATRQDSYNEQFF.

The chain joins TRBV10-1 to TRBJ2-7; a weak D match, TRBD1 (6 bases). This CDR3 region has 17 residues. Trimming pared 6 bases from V and 5 bases from J, leaving 26 bases between. Germline CDR1 reads WNHNN; CDR2 reads SYGVQD (reference sequence). The CDR3 sequence is CASRLGDTTPGVHEQYF. CDR3 sequence (DNA): TGCGCCAGCAGGCTTGGGGACACCACTCCCGGGGTCCACGAGCAGTACTTC.

The rearrangement joins TRBV7-9 to TRBJ2-7; the match to TRBD2 covers 11 bases. Losses at the gene ends were 2 bases for V and 0 bases for J; bases not matched to a gene: 9. Germline loops: CDR1 SEHNR, CDR2 FQNEAQ (reference sequence). The CDR3 contains 18 residues. The CDR3 sequence is CASSLNLGTSGSSYEQYF. The CDR3 DNA is TGTGCCAGCAGCTTAAACCTGGGGACTAGCGGAAGCTCCTACGAGCAGTACTTC. The complete variable domain, with remaining parts taken from reference TRBV7-9 and TRBJ2-7, reads DTGVSQNPRHKITKRGQNVTFRCDPISEHNRLYWYRQTLGQGPEFLTYFQNEAQLEKSRLLSDRFSAERPKGSFSTLEIQRTEQGDSAMYLCASSLNLGTSGSSYEQYFGPGTRLTVT.

The chain has TRBV5-4 and TRBJ2-1; D is ambiguous. This CDR3 is built from 14 residues. CDR1 is SGHNT and CDR2 is YYREEE in the germline V gene (reference sequence). V lost 4 bases and J lost 5, with 13 bases in between. The CDR3 coding sequence is TGTGCCAGCAGCATCAGACACAATGACAATGAGCAGTTCTTC. Translated: CASSIRHNDNEQFF.

The chain uses TRBV18 and TRBJ2-2, with D tentatively TRBD2 (5 bases). Germline lookup yields CDR1 KGHSH and CDR2 LQKENI. V was cut by 0 bases and J by 9 bases, with 14 bases left in between. The length of the CDR3 is 15 residues. The CDR3 reads CASSPPPEVPRELFF. The CDR3 DNA reads as TGTGCCAGCTCACCACCGCCGGAGGTTCCAAGGGAGCTGTTTTTT.

The genes are TRBV7-8 and TRBJ1-2; D might be TRBD1 (6 bases). This CDR3 contains 13 residues. V was cut by 4 bases and J by 5 bases, with 11 bases left in between. Germline CDR1 and CDR2: SGHVS and FQNEAQ. The CDR3 DNA sequence: TGTGCCAGCAGCTCCGGGACAACTTATGGCTACACCTTC. This codes for CASSSGTTYGYTF. Complete variable domain (other parts from reference TRBV7-8 and TRBJ1-2): GAGVSQSPRYKVAKRGQDVALRCDPISGHVSLFWYQQALGQGPEFLTYFQNEAQLDKSGLPSDRFFAERPEGSVSTLKIQRTQQEDSAVYLCASSSGTTYGYTFGSGTRLTVV.

The gene calls are TRBV7-2 and TRBJ2-3; 9 positions agree with TRBD2. Germline values: CDR1 SGHTA, CDR2 FQGNSA. Trimming removed 5 bases from V and 10 bases from J; junction bases left unmatched: 13. The CDR3 runs to 15 residues. Here the CDR3 reads CASSGGGLAGPPQYF. As DNA, the CDR3 is TGTGCCAGCAGCGGGGGGGGGCTAGCGGGACCACCGCAGTATTTT. Together with reference TRBV7-2 and TRBJ2-3, the CDR3 gives the full variable domain: GAGVSQSPSNKVTEKGKDVELRCDPISGHTALYWYRQSLGQGLEFLIYFQGNSAPDKSGLPSDRFSAERTGGSVSTLTIQRTQQEDSAVYLCASSGGGLAGPPQYFGPGTRLTVL.

V is TRBV30 and J is TRBJ2-1; 10 bases line up with TRBD2. The germline gives CDR1 GTSNPN, CDR2 SVGIG (reference sequence). Losses at the gene ends were 4 bases for V and 8 bases for J; bases not matched to a gene: 8. The CDR3 loop spans 14 amino acids. DNA of the CDR3: TGTGCCTGGAATAAAGCGGGAGGGCCGTATGAGCAGTTCTTC. Encoded protein: CAWNKAGGPYEQFF.

This clone was detected a few times. The chain links TRBV6-5 to TRBJ1-3, with a possible D match to TRBD1 (6 bases). Trimming left V 4 bases short and J 4 bases short, with 14 bases between. This CDR3 region has 15 residues. Looked up from germline, CDR1 is MNHEY and CDR2 is SVGAGI. CDR3 sequence: CASSFAGTYGNTIYF. CDR3 nucleotides: TGTGCCAGCAGTTTCGCCGGGACATACGGAAACACCATATATTTT.

The V gene is TRBV10-3, the J gene TRBJ2-1; 13 bases align to TRBD2. The germline CDR1 and CDR2 sequences are ENHRY and SYGVKD. There are 17 residues in the CDR3. V shed 5 bases and J 2 bases; nucleotides not matched to a gene: 6. The CDR3 sequence: CAISKLAGGPTYNEQFF. The CDR3 DNA is TGTGCCATCAGTAAACTAGCGGGAGGGCCCACCTACAATGAGCAGTTCTTC.

This chain links TRBV7-8 with TRBJ1-2; D may be TRBD1 (6 bases). CDR1 and CDR2 from the germline V gene are SGHVS and FQNEAQ. The CDR3 runs 16 residues. V lost 5 bases and J lost 1, with 17 bases in between. CDR3 DNA sequence: TGTGCCAGCAGCCCCCTAGGGGGGAGGGTTAACTATGGCTACACCTTC. Its protein is CASSPLGGRVNYGYTF.

This chain connects TRBV7-8 to TRBJ2-6; D unclear. The V gene lost 5 bases and the J gene lost 1 base, with 9 bases spanning the gap. The CDR3 runs 15 residues. CDR1 SGHVS and CDR2 FQNEAQ come from the germline V gene. The CDR3 DNA reads as TGTGCCAGCAGCGAGCGACGGTCTGGGGCCAACGTCCTGACTTTC. It translates to CASSERRSGANVLTF. Looking up the rest from reference TRBV7-8 and TRBJ2-6 gives the full variable domain: GAGVSQSPRYKVAKRGQDVALRCDPISGHVSLFWYQQALGQGPEFLTYFQNEAQLDKSGLPSDRFFAERPEGSVSTLKIQRTQQEDSAVYLCASSERRSGANVLTFGAGSRLTVL.

V gene TRBV7-3 combines with J gene TRBJ2-3; 11 bases line up with TRBD1. V lost 2 bases and J lost 4; bases outside the gene matches: 5. The CDR3 contains 16 residues. Germline CDR1 SGHTA, CDR2 FQGTGA. DNA for the CDR3: TGTGCCAGCAGCTTACTCCCGGGACAGGGGGCAGATACGCAGTATTTT. Protein product: CASSLLPGQGADTQYF.

Only one count was recorded for this clone. This chain's CDR3 is CSSRLHGELFF. The CDR3 DNA is TGCAGCTCCCGACTCCACGGGGAGCTGTTTTTT. The J gene is TRBJ2-2, the V gene TRBV29-1; no clear D gene. Germline V gene data show CDR1 as SQVTM and CDR2 as ANQGSEA. The V end lost 8 bases, the J end lost 7 bases, and 11 bases lay between the germline ends. This CDR3 is 11 amino acids long.

The V gene is TRBV7-2, the J gene TRBJ1-1, with TRBD1 matching over 7 bases. Per the germline V gene, CDR1 is SGHTA and CDR2 is FQGNSA. Trimming cost V 3 bases and J 0 bases; bases outside gene matches: 1. The CDR3 runs 14 residues. The DNA for the CDR3 is TGTGCCAGCAGCTTTGACAGGGTGAACACTGAAGCTTTCTTT. Residues: CASSFDRVNTEAFF.

This clone showed up just once. This chain uses TRBV14 with TRBJ2-7; possibly TRBD1 for D (6 bases). The germline CDR1 and CDR2 sequences are SGHDN and FVKESK. Trimming removed 4 bases from V and 6 bases from J, with 13 bases in between. This CDR3 has 13 amino acids. CDR3 amino acids: CASSLDRLFEQYF. In DNA form, the CDR3 reads TGTGCCAGCAGCCTCGACAGGTTGTTCGAGCAGTACTTC.

This chain uses TRBV11-3 with TRBJ2-1, with D perhaps TRBD1 (9 bases). The CDR3 is 18 amino acids. Deletions cut 1 base from V and 0 bases from J, with 16 bases between. Germline V gives CDR1 SGHNT, CDR2 YENEEA. The CDR3 DNA sequence: TGTGCCAGCAGCTTAGCCGGGACAGGGACTAGCTCCTACAATGAGCAGTTCTTC. Protein product: CASSLAGTGTSSYNEQFF.